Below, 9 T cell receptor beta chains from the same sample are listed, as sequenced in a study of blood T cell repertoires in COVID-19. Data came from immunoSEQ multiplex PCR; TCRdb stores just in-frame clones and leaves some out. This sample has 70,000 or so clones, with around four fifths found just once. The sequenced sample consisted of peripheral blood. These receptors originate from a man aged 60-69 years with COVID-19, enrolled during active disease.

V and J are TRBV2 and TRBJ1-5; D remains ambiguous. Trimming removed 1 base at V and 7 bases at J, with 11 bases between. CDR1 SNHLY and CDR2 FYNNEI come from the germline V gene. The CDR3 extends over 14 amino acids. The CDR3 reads CASSEGRSSQPQHF. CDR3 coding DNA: TGTGCCAGCAGTGAAGGTAGGAGCAGCCAGCCCCAGCATTTT.

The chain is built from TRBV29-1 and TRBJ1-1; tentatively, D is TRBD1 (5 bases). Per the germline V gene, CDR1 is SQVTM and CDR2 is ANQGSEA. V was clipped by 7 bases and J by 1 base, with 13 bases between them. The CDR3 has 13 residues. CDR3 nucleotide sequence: TGCAGCGCCCAGACAGACACGAACACTGAAGCTTTCTTT. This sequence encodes CSAQTDTNTEAFF.

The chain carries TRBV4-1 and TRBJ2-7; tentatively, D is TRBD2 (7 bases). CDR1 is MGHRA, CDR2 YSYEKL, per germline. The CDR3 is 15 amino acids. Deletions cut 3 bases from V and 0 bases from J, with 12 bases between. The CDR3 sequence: CASSQGGGSSYEQYF. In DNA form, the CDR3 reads TGCGCCAGCAGCCAGGGGGGCGGGAGCTCCTACGAGCAGTACTTC.

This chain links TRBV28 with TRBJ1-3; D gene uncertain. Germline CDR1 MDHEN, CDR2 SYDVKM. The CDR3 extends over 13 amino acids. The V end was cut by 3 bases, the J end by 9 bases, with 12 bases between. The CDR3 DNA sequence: TGTGCCAGCAGTTTGGAGAGGTGGTCCACCATATATTTT. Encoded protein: CASSLERWSTIYF.

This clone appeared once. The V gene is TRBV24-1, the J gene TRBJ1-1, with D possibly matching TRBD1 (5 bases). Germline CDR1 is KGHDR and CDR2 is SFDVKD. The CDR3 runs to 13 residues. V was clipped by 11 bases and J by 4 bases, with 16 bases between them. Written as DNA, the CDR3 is TGTGCCATCTCTGGGGCTGACGGCACTGAAGCTTTCTTT. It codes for CAISGADGTEAFF.

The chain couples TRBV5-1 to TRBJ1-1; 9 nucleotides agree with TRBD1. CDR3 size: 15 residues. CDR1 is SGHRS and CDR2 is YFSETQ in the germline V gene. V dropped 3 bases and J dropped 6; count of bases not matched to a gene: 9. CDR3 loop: CASSWGQGDKAEAFF. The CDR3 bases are TGCGCCAGCAGCTGGGGACAGGGCGATAAGGCTGAAGCTTTCTTT.

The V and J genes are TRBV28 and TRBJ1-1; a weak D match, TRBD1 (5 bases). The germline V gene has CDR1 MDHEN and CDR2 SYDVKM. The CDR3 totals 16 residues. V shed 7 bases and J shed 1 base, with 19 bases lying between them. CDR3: CASTPPRRVGNTEAFF. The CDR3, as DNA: TGTGCCAGCACTCCCCCCCGCAGGGTCGGGAACACTGAAGCTTTCTTT.

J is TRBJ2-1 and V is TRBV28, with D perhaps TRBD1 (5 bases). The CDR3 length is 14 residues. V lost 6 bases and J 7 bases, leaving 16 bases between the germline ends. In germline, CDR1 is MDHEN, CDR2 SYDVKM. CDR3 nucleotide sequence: TGTGCCAGCAGCAGGGCCGTGGGAAAAAATGAGCAGTTCTTC. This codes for CASSRAVGKNEQFF.

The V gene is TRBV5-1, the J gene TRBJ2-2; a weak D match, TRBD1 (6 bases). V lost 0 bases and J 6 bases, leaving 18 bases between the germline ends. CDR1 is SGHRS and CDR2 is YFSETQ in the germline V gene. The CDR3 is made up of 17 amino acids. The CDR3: CASSLGIWGLGAGELFF. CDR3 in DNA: TGCGCCAGCAGCTTGGGCATATGGGGGCTAGGCGCCGGGGAGCTGTTTTTT. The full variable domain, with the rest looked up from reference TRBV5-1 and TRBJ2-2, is KAGVTQTPRYLIKTRGQQVTLSCSPISGHRSVSWYQQTPGQGLQFLFEYFSETQRNKGNFPGRFSGRQFSNSRSEMNVSTLELGDSALYLCASSLGIWGLGAGELFFGEGSRLTVL.